One and the same sample provided the 26 T cell receptor beta chains below, sequenced in a study of T cell responses to AZD1222 COVID-19 vaccine. Produced via immunoSEQ multiplex PCR; TCRdb's table is partial and in-frame only. Among around 120,000 clones, approximately 85% were seen once, and the ten largest hold approximately 5.9%. The sequenced sample was peripheral blood, obtained on day 0 of AZD1222 vaccination. Source of these receptors: an adult in good health.

The chain combines TRBV2 with TRBJ1-1; D call uncertain. V shed 10 bases and J shed 3 bases, with 15 bases lying between them. Germline CDR1 reads SNHLY; CDR2 reads FYNNEI. The CDR3 has 13 residues. The CDR3 coding sequence is TGTGCCACATCCCGTCAGGCGGACACTGAAGCTTTCTTT. Residues: CATSRQADTEAFF.

The rearrangement joins TRBV6-5 to TRBJ2-1, with 8 bases aligning to TRBD2. Germline V gene data show CDR1 as MNHEY and CDR2 as SVGAGI. This CDR3 is 16 amino acids long. The J segment lost 4 bases and the V segment lost 4 bases, leaving 9 bases of the junction unmatched. The CDR3 reads CASSSASGGPYNEQFF. CDR3 nucleotide sequence: TGTGCCAGCAGTTCCGCAAGCGGGGGCCCTTACAATGAGCAGTTCTTC.

The chain recombines TRBV19 with TRBJ1-5; D possibly corresponds to TRBD1 (6 bases). Germline CDR1 LNHDA, CDR2 SQIVND (reference sequence). V lost 5 bases and J 1 base, leaving 12 bases between the germline ends. This CDR3 contains 15 residues. The CDR3 is CASSLGARSNQPQHF. The CDR3 nucleotides are TGTGCCAGTAGTTTGGGGGCGCGAAGCAATCAGCCCCAGCATTTT.

The J gene is TRBJ2-7, the V gene TRBV4-3; D possibly corresponds to TRBD1 (5 bases). Trimming shortened V by 0 bases and J by 5 bases, and 11 bases separated the two germline ends. Germline V lookup: CDR1 LGHNA, CDR2 YSLEER. This CDR3 region has 14 residues. CDR3 in DNA: TGCGCCAGCAGCCAAGATGGCAGGGCCCACGAGCAGTACTTC. Its protein is CASSQDGRAHEQYF.

The chain couples TRBV19 to TRBJ2-7; 10 nucleotides agree with TRBD1. Looked up from germline, CDR1 is LNHDA and CDR2 is SQIVND (reference sequence). The V segment lost 7 bases and the J segment 5 bases; nucleotides outside the gene matches: 8. The CDR3 is 14 amino acids. In DNA form, the CDR3 reads TGTGCCAGTACCGCCGGGACAGGGGCCCACGAGCAGTACTTC. Amino acids: CASTAGTGAHEQYF.

The chain employs TRBV28 and TRBJ2-3; 7 positions match TRBD2. From germline, CDR1 is MDHEN and CDR2 SYDVKM. This CDR3 has 15 amino acids. V trimming: 1 base; J trimming: 3 bases; junction bases outside the gene matches: 4. The CDR3 here is CASSLSLAVTDTQYF. The CDR3 DNA follows: TGTGCCAGCAGTTTATCCCTAGCGGTTACAGATACGCAGTATTTT.

This clone was observed a handful of times. The CDR3 reads CASSIAEDEQYF. The CDR3 DNA follows: TGTGCCAGTAGTATAGCGGAGGACGAGCAGTACTTC. V is TRBV19 and J is TRBJ2-7; perhaps TRBD2 as D (5 bases). Germline-derived CDR1 and CDR2 are LNHDA and SQIVND (reference sequence). V was clipped by 1 base and J by 5 bases, with 6 bases between them. This CDR3 is 12 amino acids long.

The V and J genes are TRBV3-1 (or the pseudogene TRBV3-2) and TRBJ2-6; D remains unclear. The V end lost 0 bases, the J end lost 0 bases, and 6 bases lay between the germline ends. This CDR3 has 16 amino acids. In germline, CDR1 is LGHDT, CDR2 YNNKEL (reference sequence). In nucleotides, the CDR3 is TGTGCCAGCAGCCAAGATATAGTCTCTGGGGCCAACGTCCTGACTTTC. It translates to CASSQDIVSGANVLTF.

In this sample, this clone turned up once. This rearrangement joins TRBV2 to TRBJ1-1; TRBD1 matches at 7 bases. The CDR3 contains 13 residues. The V gene's germline CDR1 is SNHLY and CDR2 FYNNEI. V shed 4 bases and J 3 bases; nucleotides not matched to a gene: 2. CDR3 protein: CASSVTGYTEAFF. CDR3 DNA sequence: TGTGCCAGCAGTGTGACAGGGTACACTGAAGCTTTCTTT.

The rearrangement joins TRBV19 to TRBJ2-3; no reliable D call. The CDR3 runs 15 residues. Trimming left V 0 bases short and J 2 bases short, with 9 bases between. The germline V gene has CDR1 LNHDA and CDR2 SQIVND (reference sequence). The CDR3 loop is CASSIDSTYTDTQYF. For the CDR3, the DNA is TGTGCCAGTAGTATAGATTCGACCTACACAGATACGCAGTATTTT.

This CDR3 reads CASSYPGRLGYEQYF. CDR3 DNA sequence: TGTGCCAGCAGCTACCCAGGGAGACTAGGCTACGAGCAGTACTTC. The chain couples TRBV11-2 to TRBJ2-7; D is possibly TRBD2 (6 bases). CDR3 length equals 15 residues. CDR1 is SGHAT, CDR2 FQNNGV, per germline. With 4 bases removed from V and 3 bases from J, the gap between germline ends came to 16 bases. Full variable domain (remainder filled in from reference TRBV11-2 and TRBJ2-7): EAGVAQSPRYKIIEKRQSVAFWCNPISGHATLYWYQQILGQGPKLLIQFQNNGVVDDSQLPKDRFSAERLKGVDSTLKIQPAKLEDSAVYLCASSYPGRLGYEQYFGPGTRLTVT.

The V gene is TRBV7-9, the J gene TRBJ2-2; 8 bases are a match to TRBD1. The trim removed 5 bases at V and 4 bases at J, leaving 12 bases unmatched. Germline CDR1 is SEHNR and CDR2 is FQNEAQ (reference sequence). The CDR3 sequence is 17 residues long. CDR3 DNA sequence: TGTGCCAGCAGCCCAGGCCCGGACAGGGTAAGCACCGGGGAGCTGTTTTTT. Its protein product is CASSPGPDRVSTGELFF.

V gene TRBV4-3 combines with J gene TRBJ1-2; D is perhaps TRBD1 (5 bases). V was trimmed by 4 bases and J by 8 bases, leaving 17 bases between them. Germline V gene lookup returns CDR1 LGHNA and CDR2 YSLEER. This CDR3 is 14 amino acids long. CDR3 DNA: TGCGCCAGCAGCCCTGATCTGGGGGAGTGGGGCTACACCTTC. As protein: CASSPDLGEWGYTF.

The rearrangement joins TRBV18 to TRBJ2-1; 10 nucleotides agree with TRBD2. With 6 bases clipped from V and 7 bases from J, the junction kept 15 bases outside the gene matches. CDR3 length: 17 amino acids. Germline loops: CDR1 KGHSH, CDR2 LQKENI. CDR3 nucleotide sequence: TGTGCCAGCTCTCACCAGATGGGTCTAGCGGGGGAAAATGAGCAGTTCTTC. Translation gives CASSHQMGLAGENEQFF.

The chain couples TRBV15 to TRBJ2-3, with D maybe TRBD1 (5 bases). CDR3 length equals 15 residues. Per germline, CDR1 LNHNV and CDR2 YYDKDF (reference sequence). V lost 5 bases to trimming and J lost 2 bases, with 14 bases between them. CDR3 bases: TGTGCCACCAGCGGGAAACAGGAGAACACAGATACGCAGTATTTT. It codes for CATSGKQENTDTQYF.

V usage is TRBV19 and J usage is TRBJ2-7; D not resolved. V was pared by 6 bases and J by 0 bases, with 12 bases between. Per germline, CDR1 LNHDA and CDR2 SQIVND (reference sequence). The CDR3 is 14 residues long. Here the CDR3 DNA reads TGTGCCAGTAGGTCGGGTAGAGGCTCCTACGAGCAGTACTTC. Translated, it gives CASRSGRGSYEQYF.

The V call is TRBV9, the J call TRBJ1-1; D possibly corresponds to TRBD1 (5 bases). The CDR3 is 13 amino acids. V was pared by 6 bases and J by 1 base, with 10 bases between. Germline V gene data show CDR1 as SGDLS and CDR2 as YYNGEE. CDR3: CASTGIPNTEAFF. In DNA, the CDR3 is TGTGCCAGCACAGGGATCCCGAACACTGAAGCTTTCTTT.

In the case of this clone: At one end the junction does not follow the germline gene, possibly because of a read error. The chain links TRBV12-3 or TRBV12-4 to TRBJ2-1, with 9 positions matching TRBD2. This CDR3 region has 13 residues. CDR3: CASTLAGVYEQFF. The CDR3 nucleotides read TGTGCCAGCACTTTAGCGGGGGTCTATGAGCAGTTCTTC.

V gene TRBV29-1 combines with J gene TRBJ2-7, with TRBD2 identical over 10 bases. Germline CDR1 SQVTM, CDR2 ANQGSEA. Trimming cost V 4 bases and J 0 bases; bases outside gene matches: 9. The CDR3 spans 16 residues. In DNA form, the CDR3 reads TGCAGCGTTGGGAAACTAGCGGGACCGAGCTCCTACGAGCAGTACTTC. It yields the protein CSVGKLAGPSSYEQYF.

CDR3 bases: TGTGCCAGCAACCCCGGGACAGGGTTTGAAAAACTGTTTTTT. Amino acids: CASNPGTGFEKLFF. The chain joins TRBV2 to TRBJ1-4, with 9 bases matching TRBD1. The CDR3 extends over 14 amino acids. CDR1 is SNHLY, CDR2 FYNNEI, per germline. V lost 7 bases to trimming and J lost 7 bases; unmatched junction nucleotides: 7.

This clone was seen just once. The rearrangement uses TRBV5-1 and TRBJ2-3, with TRBD2 identical over 7 bases. V gave up 0 bases and J gave up 4 bases; unmatched junction bases: 2. In germline, CDR1 is SGHRS, CDR2 YFSETQ. The CDR3 runs 14 residues. CDR3 nucleotides: TGCGCCAGCAGCTTGGGCAGCGGGGCAGATACGCAGTATTTT. Amino acids: CASSLGSGADTQYF.

J is TRBJ1-4 and V is TRBV7-9; weak D call: TRBD1 (6 bases). This CDR3 is 16 amino acids long. V was shortened by 5 bases and J by 6 bases, with 19 bases between the two germline ends. CDR1 is SEHNR and CDR2 is FQNEAQ in the germline V gene (reference sequence). DNA of the CDR3: TGTGCCAGCAGCCCCCGCCGGGACATTCACGATGAAAAACTGTTTTTT. This codes for CASSPRRDIHDEKLFF. Filled out from reference TRBV7-9 and TRBJ1-4, the complete variable domain reads DTGVSQNPRHKITKRGQNVTFRCDPISEHNRLYWYRQTLGQGPEFLTYFQNEAQLEKSRLLSDRFSAERPKGSFSTLEIQRTEQGDSAMYLCASSPRRDIHDEKLFFGSGTQLSVL.

V gene TRBV7-9 combines with J gene TRBJ2-3, with a weak D call TRBD1 (6 bases). The V gene's germline CDR1 is SEHNR and CDR2 FQNEAQ (reference sequence). V dropped 5 bases and J dropped 1 base, with 16 bases sitting between them. There are 16 residues in the CDR3. The DNA for the CDR3 is TGTGCCAGCAGCCCTCAGGGGAACCGGGGCACAGATACGCAGTATTTT. This gives the protein CASSPQGNRGTDTQYF.

The chain links TRBV19 to TRBJ2-2, with TRBD2 as a possible D gene (5 bases). There are 15 residues in the CDR3. Germline CDR1 LNHDA, CDR2 SQIVND (reference sequence). The ends were cut back, 5 bases at V and 5 bases at J, with 15 bases in the middle. CDR3 bases: TGTGCCAGTAGTCCTAACAAGGGCGGGACCGGGGAGCTGTTTTTT. As protein: CASSPNKGGTGELFF.

As regards this clone: Other DNA variants within this sample encode the same CDR3. The chain employs TRBV28 and TRBJ2-7; TRBD2 might be the D (5 bases). V lost 2 bases, J lost 3 bases, and 8 bases lay in between. The CDR3 contains 13 residues. Germline values: CDR1 MDHEN, CDR2 SYDVKM. The CDR3, as DNA: TGTGCCAGCAGTTTAGAGGGTTTCTACGAGCAGTACTTC. Its translation is CASSLEGFYEQYF. The whole variable domain, remainder taken from reference TRBV28 and TRBJ2-7, is DVKVTQSSRYLVKRTGEKVFLECVQDMDHENMFWYRQDPGLGLRLIYFSYDVKMKEKGDIPEGYSVSREKKERFSLILESASTNQTSMYLCASSLEGFYEQYFGPGTRLTVT.

CDR3 sequence reads: CASSVGAGNSPLHF. DNA of the CDR3: TGTGCCAGCAGCGTCGGGGCAGGGAATTCACCCCTCCACTTT. This rearrangement joins TRBV2 to TRBJ1-6; the D gene is possibly TRBD1 (5 bases). The ends were cut back, 6 bases at V and 7 bases at J, with 13 bases in the middle. CDR3 length: 14 residues. Per germline, CDR1 SNHLY and CDR2 FYNNEI.